The next 18 T cell receptor beta chains were all read from a single sample in a study of T-cell reconstitution after alpha-beta-depleted transplantation in children (dated by TCRdb to 2016 to 2018). Library preparation was by PCR. Sequencing used an Illumina HiSeq 2500. Molecular barcoding was employed in the preparation of TCR libraries, with unique molecular identifiers being used to normalize TCRbeta repertoire quantification. TCRdb itself trimmed the public reads at Q25 with fastp, ran MiXCR and retained productive beta chains. Each CDR3 protein gets just one entry, which takes the most common genes and DNA from the rows behind it. Recorded for this sample are approximately 590,000 distinct CDR3 sequences; approximately 10% of them occurred a single time. In total, the top ten clones hold about 4.3% of the sample. Sequencing used PBMCs from the stem cell graft donor, obtained from the stem cell graft. These receptors were taken from a human donor who donated a stem cell graft to a child with acute myeloid leukemia.

This sequence joins TRBV5-1 and TRBJ2-3; weak D call: TRBD2 (6 bases). Looked up from germline, CDR1 is SGHRS and CDR2 is YFSETQ. This CDR3 region has 12 residues. V was clipped by 6 bases and J by 2 bases, with 7 bases between them. CDR3 nucleotides: TGCGCCAGCACTAGCGTCACAGATACGCAGTATTTT. Protein product: CASTSVTDTQYF.

The chain carries TRBV20-1 and TRBJ2-1; 9 nucleotides align to TRBD2. Germline CDR1 reads DFQATT; CDR2 reads SNEGSKA (reference sequence). The CDR3 has 15 amino acids. The junction had 10 bases not matched to a gene; V was cut back by 5 bases and J by 5 bases. The CDR3 reads CSAPRGGRANNEQFF. For the CDR3, the DNA is TGCAGTGCTCCACGAGGCGGGAGGGCCAACAATGAGCAGTTCTTC.

This clonotype was detected ten times or more. The chain has TRBV6-1 and TRBJ1-3; 9 bases match TRBD1. The CDR3 spans 19 residues. Trimming took 6 bases from V and 1 from J; bases not matched to a gene: 16. CDR1 is MNHNS, CDR2 SASEGT, per germline. CDR3 residues: CASSQALIPGQGSGNTIYF. CDR3 DNA sequence: TGTGCCAGCAGCCAAGCCTTAATACCGGGACAGGGATCTGGAAACACCATATATTTT.

In this sample, this clonotype turned up a few times. This chain connects TRBV28 to TRBJ2-2, with 7 positions matching TRBD1. The CDR3 consists of 14 residues. Losses at the gene ends were 9 bases for V and 1 base for J; bases not matched to a gene: 5. Looked up from germline, CDR1 is MDHEN and CDR2 is SYDVKM. This CDR3 reads CARHRQGNTGELFF. DNA for the CDR3: TGTGCCAGGCACCGACAGGGGAACACCGGGGAGCTGTTTTTT. The full variable domain, in which reference TRBV28 and TRBJ2-2 provide the parts outside the CDR3, is DVKVTQSSRYLVKRTGEKVFLECVQDMDHENMFWYRQDPGLGLRLIYFSYDVKMKEKGDIPEGYSVSREKKERFSLILESASTNQTSMYLCARHRQGNTGELFFGEGSRLTVL.

This clonotype has a handful of counts. The chain uses TRBV7-9 and TRBJ1-1; D not resolved. The germline V gene encodes CDR1 SEHNR and CDR2 FQNEAQ (reference sequence). There are 15 residues in the CDR3. Between the trimmed V and J ends, which lost 1 base and 2 bases, there was a span of 11 bases. The CDR3 here is CASSLDSAKNTEAFF. The DNA for the CDR3 is TGTGCCAGCAGCTTAGACTCCGCAAAAAACACTGAAGCTTTCTTT.

The sample holds many counts of this clonotype. The chain employs TRBV5-1 and TRBJ2-3; 9 positions agree with TRBD2. Germline V gives CDR1 SGHRS, CDR2 YFSETQ. This CDR3 has 16 amino acids. With 2 bases clipped from V and 2 bases from J, the junction kept 6 bases outside the gene matches. CDR3 amino acids: CASSFKAGGNTDTQYF. The CDR3 nucleotides read TGCGCCAGCAGCTTCAAGGCGGGAGGGAACACAGATACGCAGTATTTT.

The sample holds many counts of this clonotype. V and J are TRBV4-3 and TRBJ2-5; no reliable D call. The length of the CDR3 is 14 residues. V lost 0 bases and J lost 5, with 10 bases in between. Germline V gene sequence: CDR1 LGHNA, CDR2 YSLEER. The DNA of the CDR3 is TGCGCCAGCAGCCAAGACGGCGGTTGGGAGACCCAGTACTTC. As protein: CASSQDGGWETQYF.

The chain uses TRBV2 and TRBJ2-7; 8 positions agree with TRBD2. Germline V CDR1 and CDR2: SNHLY, FYNNEI. This CDR3 comprises 15 residues. After removal of 5 bases from V and 2 bases from J, the junction contained 8 bases not matched to a gene. The CDR3 region is CASSSLAAQAYEQYF. CDR3 sequence (DNA): TGTGCCAGCAGTTCACTAGCGGCACAAGCCTACGAGCAGTACTTC.

This clonotype appeared a few times. The J gene is TRBJ2-3, the V gene TRBV7-9; a weak D match, TRBD2 (5 bases). V shed 4 bases and J shed 0 bases, with 11 bases lying between them. Germline V lookup: CDR1 SEHNR, CDR2 FQNEAQ (reference sequence). This CDR3 spans 15 amino acids. As DNA, the CDR3 is TGTGCCAGCAGCTCTCGGAGCGGTAGCACAGATACGCAGTATTTT. It specifies CASSSRSGSTDTQYF.

This clonotype was observed many times. The chain employs TRBV29-1 and TRBJ2-3, with 8 bases that match TRBD1. This CDR3 comprises 13 residues. The V segment lost 6 bases and the J segment 1 base; nucleotides outside the gene matches: 3. The germline gives CDR1 SQVTM, CDR2 ANQGSEA. CDR3 sequence reads: CSVDRGGTDTQYF. CDR3 nucleotide sequence: TGCAGCGTCGACAGGGGAGGCACAGATACGCAGTATTTT.

This clonotype was detected a few times. J is TRBJ2-3 and V is TRBV20-1; 12 nucleotides agree with TRBD2. Germline values: CDR1 DFQATT, CDR2 SNEGSKA (reference sequence). V shed 5 bases, J shed 6 bases, and the junction held 18 bases outside the gene matches. This CDR3 is 18 amino acids long. DNA for the CDR3: TGCAGTGCTCTTGGACTAGCGGGACAAGCAATTGGGGTGGATACGCAGTATTTT. It is translated as CSALGLAGQAIGVDTQYF.

This clonotype was counted many times. The chain is built from TRBV9 and TRBJ2-7; 9 nucleotides agree with TRBD2. The V gene's germline CDR1 is SGDLS and CDR2 YYNGEE. The V gene end was trimmed by 4 bases and the J gene end by 2 bases; junction bases not matched to a gene: 10. The CDR3 totals 16 residues. Here the CDR3 DNA reads TGTGCCAGCAGCCCCCACGGAGCGGGGGGACCCTACGAGCAGTACTTC. Its protein product is CASSPHGAGGPYEQYF.

V and J are TRBV29-1 and TRBJ2-4; 7 nucleotides align to TRBD1. Germline CDR1 SQVTM, CDR2 ANQGSEA. This CDR3 is built from 14 residues. With 7 bases clipped from V and 7 bases from J, the junction kept 13 bases outside the gene matches. The CDR3 DNA is TGCAGCGCCGTGACAGGGTCTACCTTGAACATTCAGTACTTC. Its protein product is CSAVTGSTLNIQYF.

This clonotype showed up just a few times. This sequence joins TRBV7-2 and TRBJ2-7, with D uncertain. In germline, CDR1 is SGHTA, CDR2 FQGNSA. V lost 0 bases and J 7 bases, leaving 10 bases between the germline ends. The CDR3 has 13 residues. CDR3 nucleotides: TGTGCCAGCAGCTTAGCGCAATTGAGAGAGCAGTACTTC. The encoded protein is CASSLAQLREQYF. The full variable domain, with the rest looked up from reference TRBV7-2 and TRBJ2-7, is GAGVSQSPSNKVTEKGKDVELRCDPISGHTALYWYRQSLGQGLEFLIYFQGNSAPDKSGLPSDRFSAERTGGSVSTLTIQRTQQEDSAVYLCASSLAQLREQYFGPGTRLTVT.

The V gene is TRBV27, the J gene TRBJ2-7, with TRBD2 matching 10 bases. J lost 5 bases, V lost 6 bases, and 10 bases had no gene match. Looked up from germline, CDR1 is MNHEY and CDR2 is SMNVEV (reference sequence). The CDR3 sequence is 15 residues long. Here the CDR3 DNA reads TGTGCCAGCAGCAAAGGGAGCGGGAGGGTTAACGAGCAGTACTTC. Translation gives CASSKGSGRVNEQYF.

This chain uses TRBV5-6 with TRBJ2-1, with 13 bases aligning to TRBD2. Germline V CDR1 and CDR2: SGHDT, YYEEEE. CDR3 length equals 15 residues. The J segment lost 9 bases and the V segment lost 2 bases, leaving 5 bases of the junction unmatched. The CDR3 loop reads CASSLGLAGATEQFF. The CDR3 DNA reads TGTGCCAGCAGCTTAGGACTAGCGGGAGCTACTGAGCAGTTCTTC.

The chain couples TRBV5-1 to TRBJ2-7; TRBD2 agrees at 10 bases. The germline CDR1 and CDR2 sequences are SGHRS and YFSETQ. V lost 3 bases and J lost 6; bases outside the gene matches: 9. The CDR3 sequence is 15 residues long. In DNA form, the CDR3 reads TGCGCCAGCAGCTCAACTAGCGGGATAGGCAGCGAGCAGTACTTC. It yields the protein CASSSTSGIGSEQYF. Full variable domain (outside the CDR3, taken from reference TRBV5-1 and TRBJ2-7): KAGVTQTPRYLIKTRGQQVTLSCSPISGHRSVSWYQQTPGQGLQFLFEYFSETQRNKGNFPGRFSGRQFSNSRSEMNVSTLELGDSALYLCASSSTSGIGSEQYFGPGTRLTVT.

The genes are TRBV18 and TRBJ2-5, with D unresolved. Trimming took off 6 bases at V and 2 bases at J, with 22 bases between the two ends. The CDR3 sequence is 17 residues long. CDR1 and CDR2 from the germline V gene are KGHSH and LQKENI. This CDR3 is CASSPLQPGPGQETQYF. In DNA, the CDR3 is TGTGCCAGCTCCCCGCTACAGCCGGGCCCGGGTCAAGAGACCCAGTACTTC.